The present T cell receptor beta chain was sequenced within a study of tumor T cells in aggressive B-cell lymphoma. This CDR3 has 15 amino acids. The germline V and J ends were trimmed by 4 bases and 3 bases, with 15 bases remaining between them. Germline loops: CDR1 KGHSH, CDR2 LQKENI. Profiled with immunoSEQ multiplex PCR; TCRdb holds only in-frame clones, not every one. The sample lists around 10,000 clones, about 90% occurring once. This rearrangement joins TRBV18 to TRBJ2-5; D is perhaps TRBD2 (8 bases). Sequencing was done on a sample of tumor tissue. This clonotype originated in an adult with diffuse large B cell lymphoma. Here the CDR3 DNA reads TGTGCCAGCTCACAAGGCGGGGGGACAGAAGAGACCCAGTACTTC. It translates to CASSQGGGTEETQYF.